The entry that follows covers one TCR beta chain sequence. It has no known antigen specificity. No per-base quality is available; no much larger clone lies one base away. V has 6 bases trimmed and J has 1 base trimmed; junction bases matching no gene number 7. The CDR3, cysteine through phenylalanine, is 14 amino acids long. Just the 42-base CDR3 DNA is kept, in frame starting at base 1. According to the germline V gene, CDR1 reads SQVTM and CDR2 reads ANQGSEA. The data were obtained in a study of blood T cell repertoires in COVID-19 (dated by TCRdb to 2020 to 2022). Some background on the complete study: Samples from collaborators originated in the United States, Italy and Spain and spanned both the acute and convalescent phases of COVID-19. Where HLA class I and class II types were available, the types were taken from metadata supplied by the sample provider, not from assay-based typing. The prospective study material was composed of cDNA or gDNA derived from T cells, B-cell-depleted T cells, or PBMCs. The samples were drawn from two sources: the first 160 participants of the ongoing ImmuneRACE study, and 1,000 to 1,500 subjects contributed by 6 global collaborators. The repertoires were made available in a free public database intended to serve as a resource for research on the immune response to SARS-CoV-2. The dataset comprised deeply sampled blood TCRbeta repertoires from subjects exposed to, actively infected with, or recovered from COVID-19. A de-identified subject ID, COVID-19 status, age in years and sex were almost always included in the sample metadata.

Overall study outcomes, separate from this receptor: The amount of clinical and demographic metadata varied by source and participant and was provided uncurated.

One collaborating source in Seattle enrolled patients during active infection and followed them longitudinally through the course of disease. Collaborating institutions collected whole blood in K2EDTA tubes following their own protocols. For TCRbeta analysis, collaborators shipped samples as frozen whole blood, isolated PBMCs, or DNA extracted from either of those sample types. TCRbeta CDR3 regions were amplified from genomic DNA using the immunoSEQ Assay, a bias-controlled multiplex PCR. Concerning the study's data processing: Nucleated cell counts per sample were estimated from amplification of reference gene primers within the assay. Sequence reads were collapsed and filtered to measure the absolute abundance of every unique TCRbeta CDR3 rearrangement. For each sample, productive Simpson clonality was calculated by taking the square root of Simpson's diversity index across productive rearrangements. This immuneACCESS table, as held by TCRdb, lists in-frame sequences with V and J called but not all clones. Of the missing ones, under half trace to an unresolved V gene in checked studies; the others have no known cause. V, J and clone size are taken as reported in that table, and D and trimming were inferred from the DNA itself. This sample lists 200,000 to 250,000 clones; 82% were detected once. Together, the top ten hold around 8% of the sample.

Sequencing was carried out using peripheral blood. The chain couples TRBV29-1 to TRBJ1-1, and TRBD1 matches 8 of the central bases. This clonotype was sampled from a woman aged 80 or over with COVID-19, enrolled during active disease. The CDR3 amino acid sequence is: CSVARGTGNTEAFF. DNA sequence: TGCAGCGTCGCACGTGGGACAGGGAACACTGAAGCTTTCTTT. This CDR3, with the reference TRBV29-1 and TRBJ1-1 proteins standing in past its ends, gives the full variable domain SAVISQKPSRDICQRGTSLTIQCQVDSQVTMMFWYRQQPGQSLTLIATANQGSEATYESGFVIDKFPISRPNLTFSTLTVSNMSPEDSSIYLCSVARGTGNTEAFFGQGTRLTVV.